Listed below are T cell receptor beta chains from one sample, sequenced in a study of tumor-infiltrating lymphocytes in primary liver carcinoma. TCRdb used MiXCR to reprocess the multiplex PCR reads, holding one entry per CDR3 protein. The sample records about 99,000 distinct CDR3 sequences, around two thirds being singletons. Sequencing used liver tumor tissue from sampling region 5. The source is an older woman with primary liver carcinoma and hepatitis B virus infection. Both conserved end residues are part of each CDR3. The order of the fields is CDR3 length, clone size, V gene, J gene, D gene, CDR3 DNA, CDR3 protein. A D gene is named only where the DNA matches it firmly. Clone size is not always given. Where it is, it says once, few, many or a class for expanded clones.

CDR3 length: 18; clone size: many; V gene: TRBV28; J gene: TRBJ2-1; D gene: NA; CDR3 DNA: TGTGCCAGCAGCCCCGCAGGTTGGGGGGAGAGCTCCTACAATGAGCAGTTCTTC; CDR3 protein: CASSPAGWGESSYNEQFF
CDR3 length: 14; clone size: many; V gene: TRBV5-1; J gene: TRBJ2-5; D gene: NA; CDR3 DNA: TGCGCCAGCAAGGTCGGACAGCCACAAGAGACCCAGTACTTC; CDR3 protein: CASKVGQPQETQYF
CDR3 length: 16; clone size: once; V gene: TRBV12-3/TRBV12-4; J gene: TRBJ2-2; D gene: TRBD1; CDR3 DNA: TGTGCCAACAGTTTACCGGGACAGTGGATAACCGGGGAGCTGTTTTTT; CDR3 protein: CANSLPGQWITGELFF
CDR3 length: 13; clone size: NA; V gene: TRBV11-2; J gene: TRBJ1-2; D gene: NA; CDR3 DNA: TGTACCAGCAGTTCCGGGACGGGATATGGCTACACCTTT; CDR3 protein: CTSSSGTGYGYTF
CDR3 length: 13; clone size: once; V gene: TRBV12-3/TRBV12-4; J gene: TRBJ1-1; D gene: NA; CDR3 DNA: TGTGCCAGCAGTTTCTCAGAGAACACTGGAGCTTTCTTT; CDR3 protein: CASSFSENTGAFF
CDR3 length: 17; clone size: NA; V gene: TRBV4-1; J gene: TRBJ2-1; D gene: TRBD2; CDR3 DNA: TGCGCCAGCAGCAGAGGTGGTCTAGCGGGGGTCTACAATGAGCAGTTCTTC; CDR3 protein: CASSRGGLAGVYNEQFF
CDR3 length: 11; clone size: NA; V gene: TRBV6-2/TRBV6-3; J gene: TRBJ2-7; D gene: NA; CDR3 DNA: TGTGCCAGCAGTTATGTTTATGGGCAGTACTTC; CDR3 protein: CASSYVYGQYF
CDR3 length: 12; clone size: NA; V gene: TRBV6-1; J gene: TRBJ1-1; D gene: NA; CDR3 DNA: TGTGCCTGTAGTGATAGGGTCACTGAAGCTTTCTTT; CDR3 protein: CACSDRVTEAFF
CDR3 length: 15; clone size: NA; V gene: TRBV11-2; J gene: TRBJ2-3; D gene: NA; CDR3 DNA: TGTGCCAGCAGGGGGGTAGCGAGAGCCACAGATACGCAATATTTT; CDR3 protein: CASRGVARATDTQYF
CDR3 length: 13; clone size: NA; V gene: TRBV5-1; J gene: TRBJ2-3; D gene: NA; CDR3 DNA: TGCGCCAACAGCTTGATGAGGTCAGATACGCAGTATTTT; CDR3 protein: CANSLMRSDTQYF
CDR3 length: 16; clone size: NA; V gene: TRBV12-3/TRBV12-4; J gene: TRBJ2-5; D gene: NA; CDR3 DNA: TGTGCCAGCAGCCCTCTGGGGAACAGGGAAGTGGAGACCCGGTACTTC; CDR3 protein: CASSPLGNREVETRYF
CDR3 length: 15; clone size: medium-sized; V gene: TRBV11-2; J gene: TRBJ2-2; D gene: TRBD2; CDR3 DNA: TGTGCCAGCAGTTCGACTAGCGGGATTGCCGGGGAGCTGTTTTTT; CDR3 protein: CASSSTSGIAGELFF
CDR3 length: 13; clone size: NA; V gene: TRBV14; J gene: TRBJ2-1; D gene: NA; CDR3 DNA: TGTGCCAGGAGCCCAGGTGGGGCTATTGATCAGTTCTTC; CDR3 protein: CARSPGGAIDQFF
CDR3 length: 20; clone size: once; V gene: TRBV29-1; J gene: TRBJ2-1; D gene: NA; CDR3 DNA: TGCAGCGTCGAACCCGTCAGAGGCCAATACTCAATCGGGTCCTACAATGAGCAGTTCTTC; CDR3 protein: CSVEPVRGQYSIGSYNEQFF
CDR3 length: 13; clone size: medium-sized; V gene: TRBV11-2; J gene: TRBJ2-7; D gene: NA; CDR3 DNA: TGTGCCAGCAGCTTAGAGTCGAGGGCCGAGCAGTACTTC; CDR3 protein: CASSLESRAEQYF
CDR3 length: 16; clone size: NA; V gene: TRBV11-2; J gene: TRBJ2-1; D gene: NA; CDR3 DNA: TGTGCCGGCATCTTAGAGCGGCTAGTGGGAGGTGGTGAGCAGTTCTTC; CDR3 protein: CAGILERLVGGGEQFF
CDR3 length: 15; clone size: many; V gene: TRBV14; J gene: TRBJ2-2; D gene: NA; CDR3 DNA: TGTGCCAGCAGCCATAGGCAGGCCAACACCGGGGAGCTGTTTTTT; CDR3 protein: CASSHRQANTGELFF
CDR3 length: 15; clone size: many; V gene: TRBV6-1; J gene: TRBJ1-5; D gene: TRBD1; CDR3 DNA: TGTGCCAGCAGAGAGGACAGGGCGGGCAATCAGCCCCAGCATTTT; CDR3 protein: CASREDRAGNQPQHF
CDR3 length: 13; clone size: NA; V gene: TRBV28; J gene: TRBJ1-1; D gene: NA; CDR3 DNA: TGTGCCAGCAGTCTGGGGGACAAATTTGAAGTTTTCTTT; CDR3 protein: CASSLGDKFEVFF
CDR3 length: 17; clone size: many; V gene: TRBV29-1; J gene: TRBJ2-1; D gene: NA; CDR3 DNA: TGCAGCGTTGTCGGCCTAGTGAACAAACCCTCATACAATGAGCAGTTCTTC; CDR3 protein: CSVVGLVNKPSYNEQFF
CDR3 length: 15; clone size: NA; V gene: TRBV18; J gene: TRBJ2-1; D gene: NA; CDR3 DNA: TGTGCCAGCTCACCACCTACTAGGGGATACAATGAGCAGTTCTTC; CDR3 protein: CASSPPTRGYNEQFF
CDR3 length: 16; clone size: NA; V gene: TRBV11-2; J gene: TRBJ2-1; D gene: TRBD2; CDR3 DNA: TGTGTCAACAGCCCACGACTAGCCAGCTCCCACAATGAGCAGTTCTTC; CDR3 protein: CVNSPRLASSHNEQFF
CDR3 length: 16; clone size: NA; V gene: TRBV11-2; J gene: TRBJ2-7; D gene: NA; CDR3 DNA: TGTGCCAGCACGACTCATGGGCAGGAGGCAAGGGGGGAGCAATACTTC; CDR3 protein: CASTTHGQEARGEQYF
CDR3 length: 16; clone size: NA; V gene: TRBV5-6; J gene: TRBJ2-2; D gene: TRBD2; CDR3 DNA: TGTGTCAGCAGCGTGGAACGGGAGGGCCTCGGCGGGGAGCTGTTTTTT; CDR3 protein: CVSSVEREGLGGELFF
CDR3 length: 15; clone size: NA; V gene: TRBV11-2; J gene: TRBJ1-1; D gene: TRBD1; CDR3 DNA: TGTGCCAGCAGCTCCGACAGGGGGGAGAACGTGGAAGCTTTCTTT; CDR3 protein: CASSSDRGENVEAFF
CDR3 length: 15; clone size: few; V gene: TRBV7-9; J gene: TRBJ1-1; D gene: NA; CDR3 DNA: TGTGCCAACAGCCCCTTATATGGAAGGAACACTGAAGCTTTCTTT; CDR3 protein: CANSPLYGRNTEAFF
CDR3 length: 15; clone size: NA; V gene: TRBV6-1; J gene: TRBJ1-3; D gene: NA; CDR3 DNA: TGTGCCACTTTAATGGGGGCTCTCTCTAGAAACACCATATATTTT; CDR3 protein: CATLMGALSRNTIYF
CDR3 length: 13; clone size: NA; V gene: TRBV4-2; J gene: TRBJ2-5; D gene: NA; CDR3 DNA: TGTGCCAGCAGCCAATCCGGCCAAGAGACACATTACTTC; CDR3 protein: CASSQSGQETHYF
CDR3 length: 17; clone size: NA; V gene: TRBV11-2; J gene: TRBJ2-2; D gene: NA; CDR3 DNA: TGTGCCAGCAGCTTAGTGGGGGGAGTGAGGATCACCGGGGAGCTGTTTTTT; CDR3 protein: CASSLVGGVRITGELFF
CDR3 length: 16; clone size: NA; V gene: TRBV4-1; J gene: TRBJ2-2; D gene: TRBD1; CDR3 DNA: TGCGCCAGCTGCCAAGAAGCGGGACAGGGCGCCGGGGAGCTGTTTTTC; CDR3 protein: CASCQEAGQGAGELFF
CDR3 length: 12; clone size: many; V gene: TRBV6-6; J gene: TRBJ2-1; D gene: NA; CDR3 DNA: TGTGCCAGCATTAGACAGAGGGGTGAGCAGTTCTTC; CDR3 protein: CASIRQRGEQFF
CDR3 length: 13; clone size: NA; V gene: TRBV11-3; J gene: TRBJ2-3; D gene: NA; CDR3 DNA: TGTACCAGCAGCTTAGAGGGCTGGGATACGCAGTATTTT; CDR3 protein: CTSSLEGWDTQYF
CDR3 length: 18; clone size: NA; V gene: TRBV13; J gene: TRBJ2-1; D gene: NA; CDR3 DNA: TGTGCCAGCAGCTCCCCCCCTGCCCTTAGGAGCTCATACAATGAGCAGTTCTTC; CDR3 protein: CASSSPPALRSSYNEQFF
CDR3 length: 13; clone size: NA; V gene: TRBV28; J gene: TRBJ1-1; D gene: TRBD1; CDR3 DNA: TGTGCCGGCAGTTTCCCACGGGACAGTGAAGCTTTCTTT; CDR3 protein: CAGSFPRDSEAFF
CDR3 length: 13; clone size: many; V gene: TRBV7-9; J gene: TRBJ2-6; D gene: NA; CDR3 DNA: TGTGCCAGCAGCTTTTTTGGGGCCAACGTCCTGACTTTC; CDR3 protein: CASSFFGANVLTF
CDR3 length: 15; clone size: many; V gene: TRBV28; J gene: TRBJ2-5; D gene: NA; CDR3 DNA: TGTGCCAGCAGTTCCACATACGGGTCAGCAAGGACCCAGTACTTC; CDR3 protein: CASSSTYGSARTQYF
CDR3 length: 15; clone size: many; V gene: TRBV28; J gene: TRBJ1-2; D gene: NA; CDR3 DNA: TGTGCCAGCAGTGCCGGGGGGGCCCGGGGGTATGGCTACACCTTC; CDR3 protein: CASSAGGARGYGYTF
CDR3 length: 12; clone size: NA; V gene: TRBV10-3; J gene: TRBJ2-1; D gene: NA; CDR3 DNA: TGTGCCATCAGTGGACCGACGGAAGTGCAGTTCTTC; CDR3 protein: CAISGPTEVQFF
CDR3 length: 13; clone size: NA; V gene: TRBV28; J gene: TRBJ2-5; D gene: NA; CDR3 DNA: TGTGCCAGCAGTTCTGGTTCTCAAGAGACCCAGTACTTC; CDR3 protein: CASSSGSQETQYF
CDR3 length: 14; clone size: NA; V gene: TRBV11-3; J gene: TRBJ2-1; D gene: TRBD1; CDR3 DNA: TGCGCCAGCGGCGCTCGGGACAGGATATACGAGCAGTTCTTC; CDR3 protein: CASGARDRIYEQFF
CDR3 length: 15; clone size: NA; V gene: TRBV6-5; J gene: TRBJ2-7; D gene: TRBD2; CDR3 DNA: TGTACCAGCAGCGCAGTGGCGGGAGGGTACTACGAGCAGTACTTC; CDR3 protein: CTSSAVAGGYYEQYF
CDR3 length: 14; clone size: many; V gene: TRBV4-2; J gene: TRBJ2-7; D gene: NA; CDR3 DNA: TGTGCCAGCAGCCAAGATTCTCGCCCCTACGAGCAGTACTTC; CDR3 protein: CASSQDSRPYEQYF
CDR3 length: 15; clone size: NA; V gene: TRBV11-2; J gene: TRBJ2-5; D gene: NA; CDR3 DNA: TGTGCCAGCAGTTTTTATAAGGGGACATTGGAGACCCAGTACTTC; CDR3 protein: CASSFYKGTLETQYF
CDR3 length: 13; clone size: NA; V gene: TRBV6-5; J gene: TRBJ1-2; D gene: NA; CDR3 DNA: TGTGCCAGCAGTTACGGGGGGGGCGATGACTACACCTTC; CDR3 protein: CASSYGGGDDYTF
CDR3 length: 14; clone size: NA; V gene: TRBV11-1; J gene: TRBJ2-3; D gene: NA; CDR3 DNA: TGTGCCAGTAGCCTAAGGCAACGTGCAGGAAAGTCTCACTTT; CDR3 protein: CASSLRQRAGKSHF
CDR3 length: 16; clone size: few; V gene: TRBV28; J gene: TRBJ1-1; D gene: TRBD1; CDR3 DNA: TGTGCCAGCAGCTGGGACAGGGAGAGGGGGAACACTGAAGCTTTCTTT; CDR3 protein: CASSWDRERGNTEAFF
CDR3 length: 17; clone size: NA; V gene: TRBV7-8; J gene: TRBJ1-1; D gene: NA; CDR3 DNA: TGTGCCAGCAGTTTAACCGGGGGCAGGGGTTTAAGCACTGAAGCTTTCTTT; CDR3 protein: CASSLTGGRGLSTEAFF
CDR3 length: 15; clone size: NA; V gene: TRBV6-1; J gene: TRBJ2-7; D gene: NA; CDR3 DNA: TGTGCCAGTAGTGAAAAGGCGGAAGCCGCTGAGGAGCAGTACTTC; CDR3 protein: CASSEKAEAAEEQYF
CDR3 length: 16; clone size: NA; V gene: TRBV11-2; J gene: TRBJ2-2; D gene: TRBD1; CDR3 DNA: TGTACCAGCACCCGCGACCGGGACAGGGGGCGCGGGGAGCTGCTTTTT; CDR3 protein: CTSTRDRDRGRGELLF
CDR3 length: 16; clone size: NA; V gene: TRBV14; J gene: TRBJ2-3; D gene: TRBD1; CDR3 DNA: TGTGCCAGCAGCACCGGGACAGTGCTCCTCACAGATACGCAGTATTTT; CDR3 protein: CASSTGTVLLTDTQYF
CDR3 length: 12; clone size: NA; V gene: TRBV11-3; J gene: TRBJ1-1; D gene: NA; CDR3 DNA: TGTGCCAGCAGCAAACGGGACACTGAAGCTTTTTTT; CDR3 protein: CASSKRDTEAFF
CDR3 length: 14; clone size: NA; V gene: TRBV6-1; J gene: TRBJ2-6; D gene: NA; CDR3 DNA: TGTGCCAACAGTGACAGCTCTGGGGCCAACATCCTGACTTTC; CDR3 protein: CANSDSSGANILTF
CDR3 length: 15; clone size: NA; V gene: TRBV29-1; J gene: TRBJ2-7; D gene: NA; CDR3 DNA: TGCAGCGTCGCTTTCAACCTCGGGCCGCGGGGCGAGCTATACTTC; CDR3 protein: CSVAFNLGPRGELYF
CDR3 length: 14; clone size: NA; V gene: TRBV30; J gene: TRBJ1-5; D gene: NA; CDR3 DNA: TGTGCCTGGAGTCGAGGGATAAGCAATCAGACCCAGCATTTT; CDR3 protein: CAWSRGISNQTQHF
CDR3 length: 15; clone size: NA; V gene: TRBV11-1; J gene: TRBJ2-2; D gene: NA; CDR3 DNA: TGTGCCAGCAGCCCCGGAAAGTGGTTCACCGGGAAGCTGTTTTTT; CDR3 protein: CASSPGKWFTGKLFF
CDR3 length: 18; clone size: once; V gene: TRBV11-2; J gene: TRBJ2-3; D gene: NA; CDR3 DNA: TGTGCCAGCAGCCCGTGGGGAACAACAGGATGGGGCACAGATACGCAGTATTTT; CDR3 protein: CASSPWGTTGWGTDTQYF
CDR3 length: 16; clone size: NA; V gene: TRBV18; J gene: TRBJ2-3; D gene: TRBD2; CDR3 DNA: TGTGCCAGCTCACACCGACTAGCGGCGGCGGCAGATACGCAGTATTTT; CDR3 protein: CASSHRLAAAADTQYF
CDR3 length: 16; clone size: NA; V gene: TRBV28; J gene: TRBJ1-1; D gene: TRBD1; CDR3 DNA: TGTGCCAGCAGTTCCTTCGGGTTGGGACAGTACACTGAAGCTTTCTTT; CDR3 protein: CASSSFGLGQYTEAFF
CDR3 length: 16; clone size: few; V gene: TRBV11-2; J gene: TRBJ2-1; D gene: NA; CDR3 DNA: TGTGCCAACAGCTTAGTAACAGGGAGCTCCTACAATGAGCAGTCCTTC; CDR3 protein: CANSLVTGSSYNEQSF
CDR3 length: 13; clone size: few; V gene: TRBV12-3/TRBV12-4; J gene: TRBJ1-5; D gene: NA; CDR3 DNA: TGTGCCAGCAGTTTAACGGGGATACAGCCCCAGCATTTT; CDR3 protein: CASSLTGIQPQHF